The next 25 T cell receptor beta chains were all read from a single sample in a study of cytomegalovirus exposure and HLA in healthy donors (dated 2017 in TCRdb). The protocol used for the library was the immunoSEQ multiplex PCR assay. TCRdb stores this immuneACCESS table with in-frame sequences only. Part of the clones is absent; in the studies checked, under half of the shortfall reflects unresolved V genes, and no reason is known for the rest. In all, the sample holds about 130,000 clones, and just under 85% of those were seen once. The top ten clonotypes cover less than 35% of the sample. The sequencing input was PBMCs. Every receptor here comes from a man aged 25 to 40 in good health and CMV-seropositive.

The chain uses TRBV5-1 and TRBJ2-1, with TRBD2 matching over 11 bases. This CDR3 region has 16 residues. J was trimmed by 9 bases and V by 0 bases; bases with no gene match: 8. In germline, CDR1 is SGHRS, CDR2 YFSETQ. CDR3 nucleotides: TGCGCCAGCAGCTTGGCCGGGACTAGCGGTATAAGTGAGCAGTTCTTC. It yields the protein CASSLAGTSGISEQFF.

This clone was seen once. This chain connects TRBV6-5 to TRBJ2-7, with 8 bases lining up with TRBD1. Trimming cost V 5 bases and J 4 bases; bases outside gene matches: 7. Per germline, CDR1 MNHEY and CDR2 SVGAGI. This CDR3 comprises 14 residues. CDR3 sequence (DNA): TGTGCCAGCAGTACCGGGACAGGAAGGTACGAGCAGTACTTC. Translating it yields CASSTGTGRYEQYF.

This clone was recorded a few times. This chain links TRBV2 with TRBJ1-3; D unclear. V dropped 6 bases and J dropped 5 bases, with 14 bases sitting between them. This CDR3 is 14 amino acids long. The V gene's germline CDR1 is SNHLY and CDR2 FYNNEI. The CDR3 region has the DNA TGTGCCAGCAGCGACGGAGGCACTCGAAACACCATATATTTT. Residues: CASSDGGTRNTIYF.

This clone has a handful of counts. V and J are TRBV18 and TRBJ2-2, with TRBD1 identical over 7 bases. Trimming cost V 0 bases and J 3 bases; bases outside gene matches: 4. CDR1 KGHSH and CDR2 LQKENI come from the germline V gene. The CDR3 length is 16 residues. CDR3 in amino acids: CASSPPGGRDTGELFF. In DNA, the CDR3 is TGTGCCAGCTCACCACCAGGGGGCCGGGACACCGGGGAGCTGTTTTTT.

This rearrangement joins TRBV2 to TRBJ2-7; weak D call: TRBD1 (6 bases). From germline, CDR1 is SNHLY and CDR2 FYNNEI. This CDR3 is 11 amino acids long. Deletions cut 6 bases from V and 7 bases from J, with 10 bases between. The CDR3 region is CASRQGGEQYF. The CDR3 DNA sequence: TGTGCCAGCAGACAGGGTGGGGAGCAGTACTTC.

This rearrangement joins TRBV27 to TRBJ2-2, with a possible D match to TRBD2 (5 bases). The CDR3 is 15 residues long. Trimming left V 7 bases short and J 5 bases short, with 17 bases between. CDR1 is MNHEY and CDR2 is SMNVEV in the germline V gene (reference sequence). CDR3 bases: TGTGCCAGCAAAGAGTACGGCAGCGGTACCGGGGAGCTGTTTTTT. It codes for CASKEYGSGTGELFF.

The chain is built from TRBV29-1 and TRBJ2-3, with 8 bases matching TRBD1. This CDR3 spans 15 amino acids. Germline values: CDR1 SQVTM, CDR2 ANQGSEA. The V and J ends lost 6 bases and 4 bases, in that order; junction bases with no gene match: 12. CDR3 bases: TGCAGCGTACGGGGACAGACAGGGGCGTCAGATACGCAGTATTTT. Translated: CSVRGQTGASDTQYF.

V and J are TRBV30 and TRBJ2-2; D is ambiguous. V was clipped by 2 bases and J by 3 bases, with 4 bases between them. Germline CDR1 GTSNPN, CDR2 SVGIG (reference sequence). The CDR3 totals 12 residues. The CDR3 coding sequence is TGTGCCTGGAGTCTAGACACCGGGGAGCTGTTTTTT. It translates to CAWSLDTGELFF.

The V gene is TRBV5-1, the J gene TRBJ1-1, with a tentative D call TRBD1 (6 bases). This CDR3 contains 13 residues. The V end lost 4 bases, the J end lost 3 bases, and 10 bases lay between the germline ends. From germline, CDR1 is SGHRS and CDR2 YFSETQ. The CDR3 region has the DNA TGCGCCAGCAGCGGGGACATTTACACTGAAGCTTTCTTT. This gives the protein CASSGDIYTEAFF.

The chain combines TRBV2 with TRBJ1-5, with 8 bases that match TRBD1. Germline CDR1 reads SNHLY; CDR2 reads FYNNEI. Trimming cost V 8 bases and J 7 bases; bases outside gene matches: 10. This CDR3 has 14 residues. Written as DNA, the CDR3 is TGTGCCAGCGTTGACAGGGGATCCCGACAGCCCCAGCATTTT. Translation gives CASVDRGSRQPQHF.

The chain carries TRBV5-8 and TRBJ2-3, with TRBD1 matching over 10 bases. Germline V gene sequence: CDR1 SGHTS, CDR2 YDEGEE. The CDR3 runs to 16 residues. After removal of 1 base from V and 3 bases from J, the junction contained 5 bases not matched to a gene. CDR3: CASSLTGTGATDTQYF. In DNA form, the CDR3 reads TGTGCCAGCAGCTTGACCGGGACAGGGGCGACAGATACGCAGTATTTT. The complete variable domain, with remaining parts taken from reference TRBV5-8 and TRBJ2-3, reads EAGVTQSPTHLIKTRGQQATLRCSPISGHTSVYWYQQALGLGLQFLLWYDEGEERNRGNFPPRFSGRQFPNYSSELNVNALELEDSALYLCASSLTGTGATDTQYFGPGTRLTVL.

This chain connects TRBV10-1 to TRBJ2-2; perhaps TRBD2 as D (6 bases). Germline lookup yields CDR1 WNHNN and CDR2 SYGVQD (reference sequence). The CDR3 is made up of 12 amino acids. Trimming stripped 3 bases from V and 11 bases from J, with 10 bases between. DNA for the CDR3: TGCGCCAGCAGTGACGGGGGAGGCGAGCTGTTTTTT. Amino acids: CASSDGGGELFF.

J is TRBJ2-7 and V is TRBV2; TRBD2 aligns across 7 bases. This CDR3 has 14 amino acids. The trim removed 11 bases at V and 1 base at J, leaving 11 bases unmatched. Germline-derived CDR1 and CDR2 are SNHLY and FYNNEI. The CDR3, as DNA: TGTGCCTCACAGTCGGGGGGTATATCCTACGAGCAGTACTTC. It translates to CASQSGGISYEQYF.

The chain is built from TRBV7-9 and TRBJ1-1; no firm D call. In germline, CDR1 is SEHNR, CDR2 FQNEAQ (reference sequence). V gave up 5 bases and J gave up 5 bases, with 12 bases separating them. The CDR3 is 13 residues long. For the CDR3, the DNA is TGTGCCAGCAGCCGCATGGAGGGTACTGAAGCTTTCTTT. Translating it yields CASSRMEGTEAFF.

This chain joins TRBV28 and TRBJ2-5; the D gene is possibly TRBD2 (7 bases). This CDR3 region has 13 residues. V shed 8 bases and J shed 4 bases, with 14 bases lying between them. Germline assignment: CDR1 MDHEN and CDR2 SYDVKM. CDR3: CASGSGGGETQYF. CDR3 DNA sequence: TGTGCCAGCGGATCGGGGGGCGGAGAGACCCAGTACTTC.

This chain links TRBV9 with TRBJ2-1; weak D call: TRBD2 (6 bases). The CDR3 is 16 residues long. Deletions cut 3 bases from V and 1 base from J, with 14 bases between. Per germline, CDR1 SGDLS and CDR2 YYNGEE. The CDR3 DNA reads TGTGCCAGCAGCGCCATGCGGGGCCCGTCCTACAATGAGCAGTTCTTC. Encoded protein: CASSAMRGPSYNEQFF. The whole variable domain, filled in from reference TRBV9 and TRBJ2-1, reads DSGVTQTPKHLITATGQRVTLRCSPRSGDLSVYWYQQSLDQGLQFLIQYYNGEERAKGNILERFSAQQFPDLHSELNLSSLELGDSALYFCASSAMRGPSYNEQFFGPGTRLTVL.

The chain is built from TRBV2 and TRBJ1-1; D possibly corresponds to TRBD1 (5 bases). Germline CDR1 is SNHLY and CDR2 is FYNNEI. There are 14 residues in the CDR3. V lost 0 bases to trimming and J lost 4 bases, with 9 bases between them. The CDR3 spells CASSEARGGTEAFF. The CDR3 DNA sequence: TGTGCCAGCAGTGAAGCGCGGGGGGGCACTGAAGCTTTCTTT.

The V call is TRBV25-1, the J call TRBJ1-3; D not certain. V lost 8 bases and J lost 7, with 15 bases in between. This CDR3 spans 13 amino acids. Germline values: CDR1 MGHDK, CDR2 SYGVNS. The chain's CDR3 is CASASGVWNTIYF. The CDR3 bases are TGTGCCAGCGCATCGGGTGTTTGGAACACCATATATTTT.

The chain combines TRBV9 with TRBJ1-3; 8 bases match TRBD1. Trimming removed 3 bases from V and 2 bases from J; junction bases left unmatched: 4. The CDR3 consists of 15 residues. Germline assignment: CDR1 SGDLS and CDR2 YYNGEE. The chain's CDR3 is CASSGTGNPGNTIYF. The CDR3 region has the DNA TGTGCCAGCAGCGGGACAGGGAATCCTGGAAACACCATATATTTT.

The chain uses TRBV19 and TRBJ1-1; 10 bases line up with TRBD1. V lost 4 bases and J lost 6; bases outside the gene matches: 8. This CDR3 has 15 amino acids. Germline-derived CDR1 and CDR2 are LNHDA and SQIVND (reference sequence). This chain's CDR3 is CASSKPGQGNAEAFF. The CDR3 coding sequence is TGTGCCAGTAGTAAACCGGGACAGGGGAATGCTGAAGCTTTCTTT.

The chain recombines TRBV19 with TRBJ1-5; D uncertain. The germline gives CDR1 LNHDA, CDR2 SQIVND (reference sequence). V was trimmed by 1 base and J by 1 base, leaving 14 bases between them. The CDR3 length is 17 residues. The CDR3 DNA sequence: TGTGCCAGTAGTATAGGGAGGAGGAGGGCCAGCAATCAGCCCCAGCATTTT. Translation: CASSIGRRRASNQPQHF.

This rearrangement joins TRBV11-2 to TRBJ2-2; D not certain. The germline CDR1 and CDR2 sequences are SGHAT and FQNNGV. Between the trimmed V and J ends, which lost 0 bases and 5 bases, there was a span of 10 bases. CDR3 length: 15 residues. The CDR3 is CASSLDGFPTGELFF. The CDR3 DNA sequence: TGTGCCAGCAGCTTAGATGGCTTCCCTACCGGGGAGCTGTTTTTT.

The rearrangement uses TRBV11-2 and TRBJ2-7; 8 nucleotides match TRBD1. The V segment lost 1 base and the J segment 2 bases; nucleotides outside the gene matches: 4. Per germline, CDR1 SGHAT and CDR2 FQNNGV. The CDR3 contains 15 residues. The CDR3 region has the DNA TGTGCCAGCAGCTTAGGACAGGGGCCGGCCTACGAGCAGTACTTC. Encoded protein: CASSLGQGPAYEQYF.

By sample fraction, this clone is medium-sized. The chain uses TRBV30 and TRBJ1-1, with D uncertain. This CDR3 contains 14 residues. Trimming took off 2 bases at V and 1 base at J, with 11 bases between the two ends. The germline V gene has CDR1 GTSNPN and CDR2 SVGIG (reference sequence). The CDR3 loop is CAWSLGLSNTEAFF. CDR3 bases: TGTGCCTGGAGTCTAGGACTGTCGAACACTGAAGCTTTCTTT.

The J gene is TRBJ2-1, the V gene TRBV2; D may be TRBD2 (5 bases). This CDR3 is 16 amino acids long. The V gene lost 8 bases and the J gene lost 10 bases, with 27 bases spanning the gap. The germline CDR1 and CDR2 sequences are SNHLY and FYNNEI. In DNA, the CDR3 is TGTGCCAGCGGTTCGGAAGGTAGCGTGCGGTCCGGGGAGCAGTTCTTC. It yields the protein CASGSEGSVRSGEQFF. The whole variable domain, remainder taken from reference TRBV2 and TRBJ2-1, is EPEVTQTPSHQVTQMGQEVILRCVPISNHLYFYWYRQILGQKVEFLVSFYNNEISEKSEIFDDQFSVERPDGSNFTLKIRSTKLEDSAMYFCASGSEGSVRSGEQFFGPGTRLTVL.